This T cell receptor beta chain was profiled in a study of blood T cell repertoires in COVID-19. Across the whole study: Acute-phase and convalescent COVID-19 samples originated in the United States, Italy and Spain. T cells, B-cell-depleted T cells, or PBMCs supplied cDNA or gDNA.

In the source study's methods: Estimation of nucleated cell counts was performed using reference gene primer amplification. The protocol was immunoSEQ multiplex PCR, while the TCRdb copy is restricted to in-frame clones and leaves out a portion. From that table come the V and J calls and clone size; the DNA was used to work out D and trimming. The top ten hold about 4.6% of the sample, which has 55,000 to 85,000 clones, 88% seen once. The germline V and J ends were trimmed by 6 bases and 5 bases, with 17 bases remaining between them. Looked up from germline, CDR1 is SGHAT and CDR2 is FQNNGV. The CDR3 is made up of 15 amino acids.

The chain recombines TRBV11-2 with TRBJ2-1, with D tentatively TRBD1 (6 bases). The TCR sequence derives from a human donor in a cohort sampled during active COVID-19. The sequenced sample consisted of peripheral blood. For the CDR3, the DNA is TGTGCCAGCAGGACACTAGGGGGAGATCACAATGAGCAGTTCTTC. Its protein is CASRTLGGDHNEQFF.